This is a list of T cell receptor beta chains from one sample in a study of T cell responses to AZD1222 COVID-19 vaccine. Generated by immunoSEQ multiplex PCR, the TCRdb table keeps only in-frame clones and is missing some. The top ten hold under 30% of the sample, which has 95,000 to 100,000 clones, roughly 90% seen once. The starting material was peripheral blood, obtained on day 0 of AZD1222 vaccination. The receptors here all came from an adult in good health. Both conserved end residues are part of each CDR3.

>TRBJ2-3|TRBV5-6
CASSLEVRAGAFGTQYF
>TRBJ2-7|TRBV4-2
CASSPRSGGFSYEQYF
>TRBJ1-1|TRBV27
CASSRGPGVNTEAFF
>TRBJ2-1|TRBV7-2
CASSPASGLAGVEQFF
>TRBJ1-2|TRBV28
CASSLVGAPYGYTF
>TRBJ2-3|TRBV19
CASKTGDGTDTQYF
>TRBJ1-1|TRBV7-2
CASSLAGNAEAFF
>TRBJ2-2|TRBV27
CASSLRGTVRTGELFF
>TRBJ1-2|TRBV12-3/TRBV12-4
CASSPGNGYTF
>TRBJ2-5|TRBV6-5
CASSYSSTQGGETQYF
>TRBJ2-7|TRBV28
CASRDSGTGSYEQYF
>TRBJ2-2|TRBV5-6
CASGWGTGELFF
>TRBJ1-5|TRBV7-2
CASSLVGGGWQPQHF
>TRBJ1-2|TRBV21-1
CASSRAGGKNYGYTF
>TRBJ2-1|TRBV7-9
CASSLVGNEQFF
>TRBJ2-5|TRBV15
CATSRDSGSYYETQYF
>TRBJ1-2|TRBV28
CASSPPGPPGYTF